This is a list of T cell receptor beta chains from one sample in a study of vaccination effects on CD4 cells after COVID-19. Produced via immunoSEQ multiplex PCR; TCRdb's table is partial and in-frame only. Of about 65,000 clones in the sample, roughly three quarters are singletons; the top ten hold around 2.7%. The antigens for these receptors are not known. Here the sequenced sample was CD4+ T cells from PBMCs cultured with HCoV-NL63 spike peptides, taken before COVID-19 vaccination. These receptors were obtained from a human donor who received a COVID-19 vaccine. Each CDR3 is given with its conserved first and last residue. The D gene is left open where the match is weak. Clone size, where shown, is once, few, many, or a class for clones that have expanded.

clone size	J gene	D gene	V gene	CDR3 protein	CDR3 DNA
-	TRBJ1-1	-	TRBV5-1	CASSPGQWAGTEAFF	TGCGCCAGCAGCCCCGGACAGTGGGCGGGCACTGAAGCTTTCTTT
-	TRBJ1-1	-	TRBV29-1	CSVVREYIEAFF	TGCAGCGTTGTCAGGGAATATATTGAAGCTTTCTTT
once	TRBJ2-2	-	TRBV29-1	CSVVSVGNTGELFF	TGCAGCGTTGTATCTGTAGGGAACACCGGGGAGCTGTTTTTT
-	TRBJ1-1	TRBD1	TRBV10-2	CASRISGGTEAFF	TGCGCCAGCAGAATCTCAGGGGGCACTGAAGCTTTCTTT
once	TRBJ1-4	-	TRBV18	CASSPRQGSGEKLFF	TGTGCCAGCTCACCACGCCAGGGGTCTGGTGAAAAACTGTTTTTT
-	TRBJ1-2	TRBD1	TRBV9	CASSDGGQGGNYGYTF	TGTGCCAGCAGCGACGGCGGACAGGGTGGTAACTATGGCTACACCTTC
-	TRBJ1-1	-	TRBV6-6	CASSYRRTEAFF	TGTGCCAGCAGTTACCGGCGCACTGAAGCTTTCTTT
-	TRBJ1-1	-	TRBV10-2	CASSESYTEAFF	TGCGCCAGCAGTGAAAGTTACACTGAAGCTTTCTTT
-	TRBJ2-1	-	TRBV3-1/TRBV3-2	CASSQENEQFF	TGTGCCAGCAGCCAAGAGAATGAGCAGTTCTTC
-	TRBJ2-5	-	TRBV4-1	CASSQDPVERTQYF	TGCGCCAGCAGCCAAGACCCAGTGGAGAGAACCCAGTACTTC
-	TRBJ1-1	TRBD1	TRBV10-3	CAIRETGVNTEAFF	TGTGCCATCAGGGAAACAGGGGTGAACACTGAAGCTTTCTTT
-	TRBJ2-6	-	TRBV19	CASSTGNSGANVLTF	TGTGCCAGTAGCACAGGAAACTCTGGGGCCAACGTCCTGACTTTC
-	TRBJ2-1	-	TRBV27	CASSLRRDTWNEQFF	TGTGCCAGCAGTCTCCGACGGGACACCTGGAATGAGCAGTTCTTC
-	TRBJ2-5	-	TRBV20-1	CSAKLQETQYF	TGCAGTGCGAAGCTCCAAGAGACCCAGTACTTC
-	TRBJ1-6	-	TRBV6-5	CASSYASQPNSPLHF	TGTGCCAGCAGTTACGCAAGTCAGCCTAATTCACCCCTCCACTTT
-	TRBJ1-5	-	TRBV30	CAWSVGRDGTKPQHF	TGTGCCTGGAGTGTAGGGCGGGACGGCACCAAGCCCCAGCATTTT
-	TRBJ2-2	TRBD1	TRBV7-3	CASSLTGQGARTGELFF	TGTGCCAGCAGCTTAACGGGACAGGGGGCGAGGACCGGGGAGCTGTTTTTT
-	TRBJ1-1	-	TRBV4-1	CASSQTGVNTEAFF	TGCGCCAGCAGCCAGACCGGAGTGAACACTGAAGCTTTCTTT
-	TRBJ1-2	-	TRBV29-1	CSVVQPGLLGGYTF	TGCAGCGTTGTTCAACCGGGACTCCTGGGTGGCTACACCTTC
-	TRBJ1-2	-	TRBV6-1	CASSEANYGYTF	TGTGCCAGCAGTGAAGCGAACTATGGCTACACCTTC
-	TRBJ2-2	TRBD1	TRBV27	CASRTAGGLVSGELFF	TGTGCCAGCAGAACCGCAGGGGGCCTGGTTTCCGGGGAGCTGTTTTTT
-	TRBJ1-6	-	TRBV7-3	CASTRCTSPVSPLHF	TGTGCCAGCACCCGCTGTACATCCCCGGTTTCACCCCTCCACTTT
-	TRBJ2-2	TRBD2	TRBV7-2	CASSPRLAGGSGELFF	TGTGCCAGCAGCCCGAGACTAGCGGGGGGGTCCGGGGAGCTGTTTTTT
few	TRBJ2-1	-	TRBV6-2/TRBV6-3	CASSWGLGEQFF	TGTGCCAGCAGTTGGGGGCTGGGTGAGCAGTTCTTC
-	TRBJ1-1	TRBD1	TRBV2	CASSYRGQGTEAFF	TGTGCCAGCAGCTATCGGGGACAGGGGACTGAAGCTTTCTTT
-	TRBJ2-5	TRBD2	TRBV3-1/TRBV3-2	CASSQADRAGGRGETQYF	TGTGCCAGCAGCCAGGCCGACCGAGCGGGGGGAAGGGGAGAGACCCAGTACTTC
-	TRBJ1-6	-	TRBV7-9	CASSPTADNSPLHF	TGTGCCAGCAGCCCCACTGCGGATAATTCACCCCTCCACTTT
-	TRBJ1-4	-	TRBV6-5	CASSYPGSAEKLFF	TGTGCCAGCAGTTACCCGGGGAGCGCTGAAAAACTGTTTTTT
-	TRBJ2-3	-	TRBV5-8	CASPIPPAGSDTDTQYF	TGTGCCAGCCCAATCCCCCCGGCAGGCAGCGACACAGATACGCAGTATTTT
-	TRBJ1-5	-	TRBV19	CASSIVSGTNQPQHF	TGTGCCAGTAGTATAGTTTCAGGGACTAATCAGCCCCAGCATTTT
-	TRBJ2-5	TRBD2	TRBV7-8	CASSIFGTSGKQETQYF	TGTGCCAGCAGCATCTTCGGGACTAGCGGGAAACAAGAGACCCAGTACTTC
-	TRBJ2-5	-	TRBV5-1	CASSPIGQRGHQETQYF	TGCGCCAGCAGCCCAATCGGCCAGAGGGGACACCAAGAGACCCAGTACTTC
-	TRBJ1-5	-	TRBV5-5	CASSVDHSGQPQHF	TGTGCCAGCAGCGTCGACCACTCGGGCCAGCCCCAGCATTTT
once	TRBJ2-1	-	TRBV14	CASSQDARTILFYNEQFF	TGTGCCAGCAGCCAAGATGCCAGAACAATACTTTTTTACAATGAGCAGTTCTTC
-	TRBJ2-4	-	TRBV5-1	CASSLATGADIQYF	TGCGCCAGCAGCTTGGCTACAGGCGCGGACATTCAGTACTTC
-	TRBJ1-5	-	TRBV19	CASSPERVAGNQPQHF	TGTGCCAGTAGTCCGGAAAGGGTGGCTGGCAATCAGCCCCAGCATTTT
few	TRBJ2-1	TRBD2	TRBV7-3	CASSLLAGALQEQFF	TGTGCCAGCAGCTTACTAGCGGGGGCCCTACAGGAGCAGTTCTTC
-	TRBJ1-4	-	TRBV7-2	CASSLASRENEKLFF	TGTGCCAGCAGCTTAGCTAGCAGGGAGAATGAAAAACTGTTTTTT
-	TRBJ2-1	-	TRBV6-2/TRBV6-3	CASSYALREYNEQFF	TGTGCCAGCAGTTACGCCCTTAGGGAATACAATGAGCAGTTCTTC
-	TRBJ2-5	TRBD1	TRBV5-1	CASSPRTGGAKETQYF	TGCGCCAGCAGCCCTCGGACAGGGGGCGCGAAGGAGACCCAGTACTTC
-	TRBJ2-5	-	TRBV5-8	CASSLGGQETQYF	TGTGCCAGCAGCCTAGGCGGTCAAGAGACCCAGTACTTC
-	TRBJ2-4	-	TRBV5-1	CASTPLGQGGPKNIQYF	TGCGCCAGCACCCCCCTGGGGCAGGGAGGACCAAAAAACATTCAGTACTTC
-	TRBJ2-3	-	TRBV18	CASSPPHSSDTQYF	TGTGCCAGCTCACCACCCCACAGCTCAGATACGCAGTATTTT
-	TRBJ1-1	-	TRBV4-3	CASSGGAGNTEAFF	TGCGCCAGCAGCGGGGGGGCGGGTAACACTGAAGCTTTCTTT
-	TRBJ1-1	-	TRBV18	CASSRLQGPEAFF	TGTGCCAGCTCACGATTACAGGGTCCTGAAGCTTTCTTT
once	TRBJ1-2	-	TRBV6-1	CASSEAGTYREDNYGYTF	TGTGCCAGCAGTGAAGCAGGGACCTACCGGGAGGACAACTATGGCTACACCTTC
-	TRBJ2-5	-	TRBV5-1	CASSTPDGYQETQYF	TGCGCCAGCAGCACCCCTGACGGGTACCAAGAGACCCAGTACTTC
-	TRBJ1-4	TRBD1	TRBV6-4	CASSDRTGFGKLFF	TGTGCCAGCAGTGATCGGACAGGGTTCGGGAAACTGTTTTTT
-	TRBJ1-2	TRBD1	TRBV19	CASSIGGGQGSYTF	TGTGCCAGTAGTATAGGAGGAGGACAGGGGAGCTACACCTTC
-	TRBJ2-3	-	TRBV5-8	CASSFQTAASTDTQYF	TGTGCCAGCAGCTTTCAGACAGCAGCAAGCACAGATACGCAGTATTTT
-	TRBJ2-5	TRBD1	TRBV5-8	CASSQGQGRETQYF	TGTGCCAGCAGCCAGGGACAGGGGAGGGAGACCCAGTACTTC
-	TRBJ1-2	-	TRBV6-5	CASSYLGGYGYTF	TGTGCCAGCAGTTACTTAGGGGGATATGGCTACACCTTC
-	TRBJ1-2	-	TRBV5-1	CASSLQGSHGYTF	TGCGCCAGCAGCTTACAAGGGTCTCATGGCTACACCTTC
-	TRBJ2-3	-	TRBV6-6	CASMQASTDTQYF	TGTGCCAGCATGCAGGCTAGCACAGATACGCAGTATTTT
-	TRBJ1-1	-	TRBV5-8	CASPNIPGDPPRPEAFF	TGTGCCAGCCCGAATATACCGGGGGACCCTCCTCGCCCTGAAGCTTTCTTT
-	TRBJ1-5	-	TRBV7-2	CASSVDRLQPQHF	TGTGCCAGCAGCGTGGACCGCCTTCAGCCCCAGCATTTT
-	TRBJ1-6	-	TRBV6-5	CASSYSLSGGNSPLHF	TGTGCCAGCAGTTATTCTCTTTCCGGGGGGAATTCACCCCTCCACTTT
-	TRBJ1-2	-	TRBV6-1	CASSEGSDYGYTF	TGTGCCAGCAGTGAAGGAAGCGATTATGGCTACACCTTC
-	TRBJ2-1	TRBD2	TRBV7-9	CASSLTSGVYNEQFF	TGTGCCAGCAGCTTGACTAGCGGGGTGTACAATGAGCAGTTCTTC
-	TRBJ1-2	-	TRBV28	CASTPHDRAVGYTF	TGTGCCAGCACCCCTCATGACAGAGCGGTTGGCTACACCTTC